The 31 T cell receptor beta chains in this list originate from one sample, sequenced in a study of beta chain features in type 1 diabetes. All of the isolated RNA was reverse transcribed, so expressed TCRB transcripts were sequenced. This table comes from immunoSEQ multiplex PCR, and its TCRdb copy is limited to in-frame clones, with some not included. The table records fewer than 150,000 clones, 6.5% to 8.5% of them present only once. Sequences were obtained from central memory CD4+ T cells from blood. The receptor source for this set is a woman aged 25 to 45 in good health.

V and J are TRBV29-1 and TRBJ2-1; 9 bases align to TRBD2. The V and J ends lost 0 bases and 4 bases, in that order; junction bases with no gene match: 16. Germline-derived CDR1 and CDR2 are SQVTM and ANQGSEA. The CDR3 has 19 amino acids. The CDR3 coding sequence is TGCAGCGTTGAAGAGCCCCTTGGCCTTAGCGGGAGTGGGTACAATGAGCAGTTCTTC. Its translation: CSVEEPLGLSGSGYNEQFF.

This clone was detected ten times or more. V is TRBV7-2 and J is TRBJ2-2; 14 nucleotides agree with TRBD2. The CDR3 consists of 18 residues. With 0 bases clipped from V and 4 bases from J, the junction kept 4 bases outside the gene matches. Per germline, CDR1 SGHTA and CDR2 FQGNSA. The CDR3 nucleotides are TGTGCCAGCAGCTTAGCACCCGGGACTAGCGGGAGCACCGGGGAGCTGTTTTTT. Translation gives CASSLAPGTSGSTGELFF.

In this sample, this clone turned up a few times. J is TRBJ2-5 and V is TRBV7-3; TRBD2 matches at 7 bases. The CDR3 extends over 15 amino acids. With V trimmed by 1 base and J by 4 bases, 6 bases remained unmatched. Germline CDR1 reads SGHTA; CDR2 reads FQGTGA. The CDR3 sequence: CASSLNGGGGETQYF. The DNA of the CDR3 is TGTGCCAGCAGCTTAAATGGGGGGGGTGGAGAGACCCAGTACTTC.

The CDR3 sequence is CASSFGRDTEAFF. CDR3 sequence (DNA): TGTGCCAGCAGCTTCGGCAGGGACACTGAAGCTTTCTTT. The chain couples TRBV7-3 to TRBJ1-1, with a possible D match to TRBD1 (5 bases). This CDR3 spans 13 amino acids. V lost 3 bases to trimming and J lost 3 bases, with 8 bases between them. The V gene's germline CDR1 is SGHTA and CDR2 FQGTGA.

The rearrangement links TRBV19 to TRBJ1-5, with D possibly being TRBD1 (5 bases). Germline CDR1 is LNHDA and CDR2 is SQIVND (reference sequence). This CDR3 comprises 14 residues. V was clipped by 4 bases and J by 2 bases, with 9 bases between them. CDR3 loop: CASSTQGGNQPQHF. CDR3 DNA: TGTGCCAGTAGTACCCAGGGTGGCAATCAGCCCCAGCATTTT.

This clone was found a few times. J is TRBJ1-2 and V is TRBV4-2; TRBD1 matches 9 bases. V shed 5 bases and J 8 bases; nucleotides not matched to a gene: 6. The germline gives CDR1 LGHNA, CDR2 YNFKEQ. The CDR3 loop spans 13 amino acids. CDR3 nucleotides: TGTGCCAGCAGCTCGGGGACAGGGTTAGGCTACACCTTC. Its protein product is CASSSGTGLGYTF.

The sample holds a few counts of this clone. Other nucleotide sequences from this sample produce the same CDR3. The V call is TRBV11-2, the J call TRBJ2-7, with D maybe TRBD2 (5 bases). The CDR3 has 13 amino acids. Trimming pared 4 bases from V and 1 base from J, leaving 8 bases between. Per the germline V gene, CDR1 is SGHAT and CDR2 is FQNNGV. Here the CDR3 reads CASSSADSYEQYF. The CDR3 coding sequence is TGTGCCAGCAGCTCAGCGGATTCCTACGAGCAGTACTTC.

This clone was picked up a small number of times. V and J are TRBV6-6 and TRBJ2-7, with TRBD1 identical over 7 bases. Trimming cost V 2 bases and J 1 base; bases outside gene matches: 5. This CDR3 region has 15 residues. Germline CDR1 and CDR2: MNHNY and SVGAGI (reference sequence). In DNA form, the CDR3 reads TGTGCCAGCAGTTACGGGGGACAGAAGTCCTACGAGCAGTACTTC. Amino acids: CASSYGGQKSYEQYF.

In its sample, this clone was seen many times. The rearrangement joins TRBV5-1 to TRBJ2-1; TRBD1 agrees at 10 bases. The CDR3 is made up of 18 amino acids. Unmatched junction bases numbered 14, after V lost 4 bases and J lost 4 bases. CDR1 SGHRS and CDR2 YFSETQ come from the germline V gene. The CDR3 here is CASSLSQPGQGTYNEQFF. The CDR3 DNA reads TGCGCCAGCAGCCTGAGCCAGCCGGGACAGGGGACATACAATGAGCAGTTCTTC.

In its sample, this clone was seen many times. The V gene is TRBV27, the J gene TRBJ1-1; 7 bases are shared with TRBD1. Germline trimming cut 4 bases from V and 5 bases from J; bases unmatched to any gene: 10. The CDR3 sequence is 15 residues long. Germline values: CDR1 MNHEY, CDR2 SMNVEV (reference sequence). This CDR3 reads CASSSPTTGWTEAFF. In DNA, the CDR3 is TGTGCCAGCAGTTCCCCTACGACAGGGTGGACTGAAGCTTTCTTT.

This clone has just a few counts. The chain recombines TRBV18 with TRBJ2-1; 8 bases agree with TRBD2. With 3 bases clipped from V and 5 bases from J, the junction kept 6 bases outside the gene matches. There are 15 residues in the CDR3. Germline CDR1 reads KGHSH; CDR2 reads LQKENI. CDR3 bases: TGTGCCAGCTCACCGGTCGCGGGAGGAGACAATGAGCAGTTCTTC. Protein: CASSPVAGGDNEQFF.

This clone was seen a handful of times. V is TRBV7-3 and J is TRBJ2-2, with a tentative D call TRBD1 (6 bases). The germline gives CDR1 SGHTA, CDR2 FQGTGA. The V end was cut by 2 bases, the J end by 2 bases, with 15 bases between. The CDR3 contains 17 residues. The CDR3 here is CASSLGPTGHNTGELFF. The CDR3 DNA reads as TGTGCCAGCAGCTTAGGCCCGACAGGTCATAACACCGGGGAGCTGTTTTTT.

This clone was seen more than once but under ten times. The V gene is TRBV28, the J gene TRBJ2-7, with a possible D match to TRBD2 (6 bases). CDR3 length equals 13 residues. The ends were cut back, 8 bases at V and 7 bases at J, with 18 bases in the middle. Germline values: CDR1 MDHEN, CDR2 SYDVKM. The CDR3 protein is CASVPGLFREQYF. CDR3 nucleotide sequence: TGTGCCAGCGTACCGGGACTTTTTCGTGAGCAGTACTTC.

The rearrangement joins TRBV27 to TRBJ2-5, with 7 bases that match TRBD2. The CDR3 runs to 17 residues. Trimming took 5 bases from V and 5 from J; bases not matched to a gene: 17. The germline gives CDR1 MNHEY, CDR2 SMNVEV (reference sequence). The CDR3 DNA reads TGTGCCAGCAGTCACCTATTTGGCCCAGGACTAGAGGAGACCCAGTACTTC. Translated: CASSHLFGPGLEETQYF.

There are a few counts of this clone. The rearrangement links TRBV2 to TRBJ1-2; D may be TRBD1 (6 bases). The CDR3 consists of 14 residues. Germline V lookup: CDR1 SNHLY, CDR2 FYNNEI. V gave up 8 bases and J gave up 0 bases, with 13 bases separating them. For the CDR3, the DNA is TGTGCCAGCTCTCCGCAGGGGCCTAACTATGGCTACACCTTC. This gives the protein CASSPQGPNYGYTF. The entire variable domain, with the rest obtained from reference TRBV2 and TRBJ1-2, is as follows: EPEVTQTPSHQVTQMGQEVILRCVPISNHLYFYWYRQILGQKVEFLVSFYNNEISEKSEIFDDQFSVERPDGSNFTLKIRSTKLEDSAMYFCASSPQGPNYGYTFGSGTRLTVV.

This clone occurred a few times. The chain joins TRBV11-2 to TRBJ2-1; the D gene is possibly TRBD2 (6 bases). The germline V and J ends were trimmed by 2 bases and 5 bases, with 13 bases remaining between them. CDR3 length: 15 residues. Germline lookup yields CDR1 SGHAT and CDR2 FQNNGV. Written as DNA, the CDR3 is TGTGCCAGCAGCTTAAGGTGGACTACCCACAATGAGCAGTTCTTC. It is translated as CASSLRWTTHNEQFF.

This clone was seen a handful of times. CDR3 loop: CASSESGEGANVLTF. In nucleotides, the CDR3 is TGTGCCAGCAGTGAATCAGGGGAGGGGGCCAACGTCCTGACTTTC. This sequence joins TRBV2 and TRBJ2-6; tentative D call: TRBD1 (6 bases). V was trimmed by 2 bases and J by 4 bases, leaving 9 bases between them. This CDR3 region has 15 residues. Germline V gives CDR1 SNHLY, CDR2 FYNNEI.

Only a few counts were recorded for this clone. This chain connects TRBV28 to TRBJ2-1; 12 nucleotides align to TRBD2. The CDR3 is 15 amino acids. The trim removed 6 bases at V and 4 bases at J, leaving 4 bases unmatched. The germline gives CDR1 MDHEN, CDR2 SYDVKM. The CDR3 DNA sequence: TGTGCCAGCAGAACCGGGACTAGCGGGTACAATGAGCAGTTCTTC. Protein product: CASRTGTSGYNEQFF.

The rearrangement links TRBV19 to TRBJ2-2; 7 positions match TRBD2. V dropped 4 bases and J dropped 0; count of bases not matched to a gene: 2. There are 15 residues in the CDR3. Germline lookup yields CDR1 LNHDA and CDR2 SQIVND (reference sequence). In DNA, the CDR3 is TGTGCCAGTAGTACGGGACTAACGAACACCGGGGAGCTGTTTTTT. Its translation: CASSTGLTNTGELFF.

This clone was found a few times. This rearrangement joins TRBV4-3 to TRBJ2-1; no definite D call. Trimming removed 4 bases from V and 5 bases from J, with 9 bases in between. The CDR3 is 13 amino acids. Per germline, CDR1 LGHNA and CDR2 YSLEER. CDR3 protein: CASSPQANNEQFF. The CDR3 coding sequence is TGCGCCAGCAGCCCCCAGGCTAACAATGAGCAGTTCTTC.

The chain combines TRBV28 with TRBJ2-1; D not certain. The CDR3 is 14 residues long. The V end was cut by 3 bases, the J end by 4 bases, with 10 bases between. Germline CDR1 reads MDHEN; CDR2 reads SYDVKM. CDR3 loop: CASSLAQDYNEQFF. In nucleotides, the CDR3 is TGTGCCAGCAGTTTGGCCCAGGATTACAATGAGCAGTTCTTC.

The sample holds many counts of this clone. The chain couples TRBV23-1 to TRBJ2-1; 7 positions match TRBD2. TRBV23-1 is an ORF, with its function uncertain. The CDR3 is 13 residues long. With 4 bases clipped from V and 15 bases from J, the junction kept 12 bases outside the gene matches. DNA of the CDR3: TGCGCCAGCAGTCCCCATCCGGGGGGTAGACTGTTCTTC. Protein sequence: CASSPHPGGRLFF.

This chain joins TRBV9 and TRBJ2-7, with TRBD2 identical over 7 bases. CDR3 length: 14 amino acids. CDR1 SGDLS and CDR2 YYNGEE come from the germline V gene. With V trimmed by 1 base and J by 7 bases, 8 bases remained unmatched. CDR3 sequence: CASSVTREGSEQYF. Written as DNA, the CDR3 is TGTGCCAGCAGCGTAACTAGGGAGGGCTCGGAGCAGTACTTC.

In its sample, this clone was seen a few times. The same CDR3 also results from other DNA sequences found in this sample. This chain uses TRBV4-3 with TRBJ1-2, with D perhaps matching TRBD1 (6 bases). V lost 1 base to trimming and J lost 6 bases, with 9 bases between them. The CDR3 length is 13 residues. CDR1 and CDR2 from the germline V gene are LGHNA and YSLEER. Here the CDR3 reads CASSQAWGHGYTF. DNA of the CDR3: TGCGCCAGCAGCCAAGCGTGGGGGCATGGCTACACCTTC.

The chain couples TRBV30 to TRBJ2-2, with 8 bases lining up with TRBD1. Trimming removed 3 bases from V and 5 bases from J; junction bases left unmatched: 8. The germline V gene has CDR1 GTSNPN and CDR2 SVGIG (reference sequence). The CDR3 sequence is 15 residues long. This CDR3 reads CAWRGQGLETGELFF. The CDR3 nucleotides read TGTGCCTGGAGAGGACAGGGATTAGAGACCGGGGAGCTGTTTTTT.

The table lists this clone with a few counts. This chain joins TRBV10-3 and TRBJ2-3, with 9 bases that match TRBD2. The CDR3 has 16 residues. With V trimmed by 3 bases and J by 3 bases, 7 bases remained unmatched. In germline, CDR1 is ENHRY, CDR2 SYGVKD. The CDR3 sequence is CAISDVAGGLTDTQYF. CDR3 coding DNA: TGTGCCATCAGTGACGTTGCGGGAGGGCTTACAGATACGCAGTATTTT.

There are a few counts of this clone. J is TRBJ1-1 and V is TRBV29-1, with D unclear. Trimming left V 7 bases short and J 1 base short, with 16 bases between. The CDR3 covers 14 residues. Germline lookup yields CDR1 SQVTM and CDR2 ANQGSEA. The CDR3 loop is CSAALIGENTEAFF. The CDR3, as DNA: TGCAGCGCCGCCTTGATCGGGGAGAACACTGAAGCTTTCTTT.

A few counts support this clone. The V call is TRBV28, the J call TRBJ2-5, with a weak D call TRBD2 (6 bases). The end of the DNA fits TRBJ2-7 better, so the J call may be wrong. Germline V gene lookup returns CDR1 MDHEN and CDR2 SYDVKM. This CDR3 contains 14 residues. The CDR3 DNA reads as TGTGCCAGCAGTCACCGGGACTGGAGTTACGAGCAGTACTTC. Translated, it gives CASSHRDWSYEQYF.

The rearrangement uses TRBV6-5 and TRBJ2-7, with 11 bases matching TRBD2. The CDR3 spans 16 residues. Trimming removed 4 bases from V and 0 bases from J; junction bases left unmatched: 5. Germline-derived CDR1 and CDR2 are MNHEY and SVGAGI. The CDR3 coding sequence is TGTGCCAGCAGTTCCCGAACTAGCGGGAGCTCCTACGAGCAGTACTTC. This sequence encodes CASSSRTSGSSYEQYF.

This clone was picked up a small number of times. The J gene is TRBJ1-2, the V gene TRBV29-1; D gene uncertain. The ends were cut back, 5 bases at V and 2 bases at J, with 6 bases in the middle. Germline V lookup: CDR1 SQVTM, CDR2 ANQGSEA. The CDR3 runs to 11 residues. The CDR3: CSVLQNYGYTF. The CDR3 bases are TGCAGCGTTTTACAGAACTATGGCTACACCTTC.

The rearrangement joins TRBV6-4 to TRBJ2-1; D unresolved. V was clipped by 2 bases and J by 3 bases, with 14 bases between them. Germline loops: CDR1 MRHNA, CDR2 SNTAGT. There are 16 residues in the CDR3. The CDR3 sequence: CASSDEASYLYNEQFF. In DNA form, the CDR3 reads TGTGCCAGCAGTGACGAGGCGTCTTACCTCTACAATGAGCAGTTCTTC.